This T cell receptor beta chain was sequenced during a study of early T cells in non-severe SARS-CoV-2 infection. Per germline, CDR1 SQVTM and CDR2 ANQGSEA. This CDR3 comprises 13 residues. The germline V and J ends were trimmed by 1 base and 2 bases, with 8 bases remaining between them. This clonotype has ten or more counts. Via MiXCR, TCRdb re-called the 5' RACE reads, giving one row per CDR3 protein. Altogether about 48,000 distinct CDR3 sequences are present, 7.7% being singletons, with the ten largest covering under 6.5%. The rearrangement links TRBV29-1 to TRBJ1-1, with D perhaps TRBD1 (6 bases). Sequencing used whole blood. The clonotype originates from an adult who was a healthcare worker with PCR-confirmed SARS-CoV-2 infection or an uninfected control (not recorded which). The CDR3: CSVEADRNTEAFF. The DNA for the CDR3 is TGCAGCGTTGAAGCGGACAGAAACACTGAAGCTTTCTTT. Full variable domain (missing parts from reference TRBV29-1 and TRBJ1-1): SAVISQKPSRDICQRGTSLTIQCQVDSQVTMMFWYRQQPGQSLTLIATANQGSEATYESGFVIDKFPISRPNLTFSTLTVSNMSPEDSSIYLCSVEADRNTEAFFGQGTRLTVV.